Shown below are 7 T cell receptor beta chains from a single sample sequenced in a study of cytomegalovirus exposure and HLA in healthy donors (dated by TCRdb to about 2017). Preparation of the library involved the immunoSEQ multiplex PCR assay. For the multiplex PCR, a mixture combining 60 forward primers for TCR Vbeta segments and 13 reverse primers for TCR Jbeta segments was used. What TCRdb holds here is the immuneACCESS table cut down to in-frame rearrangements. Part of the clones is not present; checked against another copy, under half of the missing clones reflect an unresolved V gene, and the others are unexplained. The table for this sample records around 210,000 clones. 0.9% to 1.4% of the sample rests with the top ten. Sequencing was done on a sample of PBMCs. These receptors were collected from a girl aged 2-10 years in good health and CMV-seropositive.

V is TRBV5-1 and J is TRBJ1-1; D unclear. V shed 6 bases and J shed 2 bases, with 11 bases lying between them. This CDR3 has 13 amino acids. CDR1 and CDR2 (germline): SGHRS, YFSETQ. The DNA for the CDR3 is TGCGCCAGCAAGACTGAGATTAACACTGAAGCTTTCTTT. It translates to CASKTEINTEAFF.

The CDR3 bases are TGTGCCAGCAGGACTAGCGGGGGCACAGATACGCAGTATTTT. Encoded protein: CASRTSGGTDTQYF. J is TRBJ2-3 and V is TRBV13; the match to TRBD2 covers 11 bases. Germline CDR1 PRHDT, CDR2 FYEKMQ (reference sequence). The CDR3 is made up of 14 amino acids. V lost 6 bases, J lost 1 base, and 0 bases stayed unmatched.

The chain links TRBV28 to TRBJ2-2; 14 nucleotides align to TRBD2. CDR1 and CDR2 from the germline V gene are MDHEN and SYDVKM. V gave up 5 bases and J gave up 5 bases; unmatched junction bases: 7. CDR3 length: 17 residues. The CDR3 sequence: CASSPPGLAGATGELFF. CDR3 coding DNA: TGTGCCAGCAGTCCGCCGGGACTAGCGGGGGCAACCGGGGAGCTGTTTTTT.

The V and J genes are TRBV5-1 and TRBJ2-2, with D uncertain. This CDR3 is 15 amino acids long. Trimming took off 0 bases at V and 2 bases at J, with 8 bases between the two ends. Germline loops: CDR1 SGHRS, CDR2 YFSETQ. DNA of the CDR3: TGCGCCAGCAGCTTGGGAGGATCAAACACCGGGGAGCTGTTTTTT. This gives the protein CASSLGGSNTGELFF.

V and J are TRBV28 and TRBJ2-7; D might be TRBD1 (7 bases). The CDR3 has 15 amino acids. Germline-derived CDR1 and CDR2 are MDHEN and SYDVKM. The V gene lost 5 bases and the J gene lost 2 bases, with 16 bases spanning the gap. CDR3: CASSPGGKGAYEQYF. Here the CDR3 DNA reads TGTGCCAGCAGTCCAGGGGGGAAGGGGGCCTACGAGCAGTACTTC.

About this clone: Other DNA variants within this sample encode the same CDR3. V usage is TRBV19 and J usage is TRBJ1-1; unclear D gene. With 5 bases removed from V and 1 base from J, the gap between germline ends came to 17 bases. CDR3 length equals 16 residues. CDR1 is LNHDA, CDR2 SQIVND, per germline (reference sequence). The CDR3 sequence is CASSREIQRTNTEAFF. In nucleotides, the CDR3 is TGTGCCAGTAGTCGGGAGATACAGAGAACGAACACTGAAGCTTTCTTT.

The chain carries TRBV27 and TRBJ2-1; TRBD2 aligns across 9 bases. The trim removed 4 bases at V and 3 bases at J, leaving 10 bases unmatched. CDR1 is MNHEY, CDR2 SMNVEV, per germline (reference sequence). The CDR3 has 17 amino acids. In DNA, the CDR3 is TGTGCCAGCAGTTCCCAATCTAGCGGGACCCGCTACAATGAGCAGTTCTTC. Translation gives CASSSQSSGTRYNEQFF.